The present T cell receptor (beta chain) was sequenced within a study of PD-L1 blockade in urothelial cancer. Study summary: Blood underwent analysis 3 weeks (second dose) and 6 weeks after treatment began. When blood samples were assessed, the median T cell count was 141,255.

The method was immunoSEQ multiplex PCR; TCRdb's version includes in-frame clones alone and lacks a portion of them. The repertoire holds some 41,000 clones, with around 88% as singletons. V was pared by 5 bases and J by 2 bases, with 8 bases of the junction left unmatched. This CDR3 is 16 amino acids long. CDR1 is SGHTA and CDR2 is FQGNSA in the germline V gene. Sequences were derived from PBMCs, sampled around atezolizumab (anti-PD-L1) treatment. This receptor was identified in a man older than 75 with urothelial cancer. V usage is TRBV7-2 and J usage is TRBJ2-3; 9 positions agree with TRBD1. CDR3 nucleotides: TGTGCCAGCAGCATCATGGGACAGGGAGCCACAGATACGCAGTATTTT. Its translation: CASSIMGQGATDTQYF.